A single sample is the source of the 8 T cell receptor beta chains below, sequenced in a study of blood T cell repertoires in COVID-19. The repertoire was sequenced with immunoSEQ multiplex PCR; TCRdb's copy has only in-frame clones and lacks some. This table has 300,000 to 350,000 clones, roughly 90% appearing once. Sample: peripheral blood. The receptors were sampled from a man aged 25-45 years with COVID-19, enrolled during active disease.

CDR3 residues: CAIQGETDTQYF. DNA for the CDR3: TGTGCCATTCAGGGGGAAACAGATACGCAGTATTTT. The J gene is TRBJ2-3, the V gene TRBV10-3, with 7 bases matching TRBD1. The germline gives CDR1 ENHRY, CDR2 SYGVKD. Unmatched junction bases numbered 3, after V lost 9 bases and J lost 3 bases. This CDR3 region has 12 residues.

The chain joins TRBV19 to TRBJ2-3; 9 positions agree with TRBD2. The germline gives CDR1 LNHDA, CDR2 SQIVND (reference sequence). V lost 7 bases, J lost 4 bases, and 9 bases stayed unmatched. The CDR3 loop spans 15 amino acids. The CDR3 DNA sequence: TGTGCCAGTAAAAGGGGCGGGGGGGCCCCAGATACGCAGTATTTT. This translates into CASKRGGGAPDTQYF.

The chain links TRBV5-1 to TRBJ2-1, with 14 bases fitting TRBD2. Unmatched junction bases numbered 13, after V lost 0 bases and J lost 8 bases. CDR1 is SGHRS, CDR2 YFSETQ, per germline. CDR3 length equals 19 residues. The CDR3 sequence is CASSLGLAGGTFPVHEQFF. In DNA, the CDR3 is TGCGCCAGCAGCTTGGGACTAGCGGGAGGGACCTTCCCCGTCCATGAGCAGTTCTTC.

The chain employs TRBV6-4 and TRBJ2-3; 16 bases are a match to TRBD2. Per germline, CDR1 MRHNA and CDR2 SNTAGT. The CDR3 extends over 17 amino acids. V gave up 2 bases and J gave up 2 bases; unmatched junction bases: 1. CDR3 residues: CASSDGTSGGATDTQYF. CDR3 in DNA: TGTGCCAGCAGTGACGGGACTAGCGGGGGGGCCACAGATACGCAGTATTTT.

This rearrangement joins TRBV7-2 to TRBJ2-5, with TRBD2 identical over 10 bases. V gave up 1 base and J gave up 7 bases; unmatched junction bases: 18. From germline, CDR1 is SGHTA and CDR2 FQGNSA. The CDR3 has 19 amino acids. CDR3 amino acids: CASSLDLVGTSEVWGTQYF. CDR3 in DNA: TGTGCCAGCAGCTTAGATTTGGTAGGGACTAGCGAGGTTTGGGGGACCCAGTACTTC.

The J gene is TRBJ1-4, the V gene TRBV29-1; D unresolved. Germline V gene sequence: CDR1 SQVTM, CDR2 ANQGSEA. The CDR3 spans 14 residues. V gave up 2 bases and J gave up 8 bases, with 15 bases separating them. This CDR3 is CSVERNSPGEKLFF. The CDR3 DNA follows: TGCAGCGTTGAACGCAACTCCCCGGGGGAAAAACTGTTTTTT.

CDR3 sequence (DNA): TGTGCCAGCAGCGTCAGGGGGGACCTAGCCACAGATACGCAGTATTTT. Its translation: CASSVRGDLATDTQYF. J is TRBJ2-3 and V is TRBV9, with D tentatively TRBD1 (7 bases). The V end was cut by 2 bases, the J end by 2 bases, with 15 bases between. CDR3 length: 16 residues. CDR1 SGDLS and CDR2 YYNGEE come from the germline V gene.

CDR3 residues: CASSDGRPGETQYF. CDR3 bases: TGTGCCAGCAGTGACGGGAGGCCTGGAGAGACCCAGTACTTC. The chain uses TRBV2 and TRBJ2-5; the match to TRBD2 covers 7 bases. V lost 3 bases and J lost 4; bases outside the gene matches: 5. Per germline, CDR1 SNHLY and CDR2 FYNNEI. The CDR3 is made up of 14 amino acids.